Presented here are 32 T cell receptor beta chains from one specimen sequenced in a study of blood T cell repertoires in COVID-19. Clones were sequenced by immunoSEQ multiplex PCR, and TCRdb holds only the in-frame ones, with some missing. The table records about 100,000 clones, around three quarters of them present only once. The specimen sequenced was peripheral blood. All receptors come from a man in his forties or fifties who had recovered from COVID-19.

This rearrangement joins TRBV5-1 to TRBJ2-3; D unclear. The ends were cut back, 2 bases at V and 8 bases at J, with 15 bases in the middle. Germline CDR1 SGHRS, CDR2 YFSETQ. CDR3 length equals 14 residues. CDR3 coding DNA: TGCGCCAGCAGCTTAGACCCTACCGCAGGTACGCAGTATTTT. It yields the protein CASSLDPTAGTQYF.

The CDR3 DNA reads as TGTGCCATCAGCCCCACGACAGGGTCAAATTCACCCCTCCACTTT. It encodes CAISPTTGSNSPLHF. The chain is built from TRBV10-3 and TRBJ1-6, with 7 bases that match TRBD1. The V gene's germline CDR1 is ENHRY and CDR2 SYGVKD. V trimming: 6 bases; J trimming: 7 bases; junction bases outside the gene matches: 9. The CDR3 totals 15 residues.

This clone was observed a single time. The chain joins TRBV12-5 to TRBJ2-2; TRBD2 is a possible D gene (6 bases). Trimming stripped 4 bases from V and 4 bases from J, with 10 bases between. CDR1 LGHNT and CDR2 FRNRAP come from the germline V gene. The CDR3 has 14 amino acids. DNA for the CDR3: TGTGCTAGTGGTTCGGGACTTTCCACCGGGGAGCTGTTTTTT. It specifies CASGSGLSTGELFF.

The table lists this clone with a few counts. V usage is TRBV11-2 and J usage is TRBJ2-1; TRBD2 agrees at 7 bases. V trimming: 1 base; J trimming: 0 bases; junction bases outside the gene matches: 3. The CDR3 loop spans 16 amino acids. CDR1 and CDR2 from the germline V gene are SGHAT and FQNNGV. The CDR3 DNA is TGTGCCAGCAGCTTAGCAGCGGGAAACTCCTACAATGAGCAGTTCTTC. Translating gives CASSLAAGNSYNEQFF.

This clone came up a few times. The J gene is TRBJ2-7, the V gene TRBV27, with no clear D. Trimming pared 4 bases from V and 4 bases from J, leaving 11 bases between. The CDR3 is made up of 13 amino acids. Germline CDR1 reads MNHEY; CDR2 reads SMNVEV (reference sequence). The CDR3 sequence is CASSYGRLYEQYF. CDR3 in DNA: TGTGCCAGCAGTTACGGCAGGTTATACGAGCAGTACTTC.

The chain carries TRBV19 and TRBJ2-5; 11 bases map to TRBD2. The trim removed 6 bases at V and 4 bases at J, leaving 4 bases unmatched. CDR1 and CDR2 from the germline V gene are LNHDA and SQIVND (reference sequence). CDR3 size: 14 residues. DNA of the CDR3: TGTGCCAGTAGCCCGACTAGCGGGGCAGAGACCCAGTACTTC. This gives the protein CASSPTSGAETQYF.

The V call is TRBV18, the J call TRBJ1-6; a weak D match, TRBD1 (6 bases). Per germline, CDR1 KGHSH and CDR2 LQKENI. V lost 2 bases, J lost 5 bases, and 10 bases lay in between. This CDR3 is built from 15 residues. Here the CDR3 DNA reads TGTGCCAGCTCACCAGCTACAGGGAATAATTCACCCCTCCACTTT. Translation: CASSPATGNNSPLHF.

This clone was counted a few times. The chain couples TRBV5-1 to TRBJ2-1; 9 bases line up with TRBD2. CDR3 size: 15 residues. V was pared by 0 bases and J by 7 bases, with 5 bases of the junction left unmatched. Germline V gives CDR1 SGHRS, CDR2 YFSETQ. The CDR3 DNA reads as TGCGCCAGCAGCTTGGGCGGGAGGGTAGAAAATGAGCAGTTCTTC. It yields the protein CASSLGGRVENEQFF.

This chain joins TRBV28 and TRBJ1-1; D perhaps matches TRBD1 (5 bases). There are 15 residues in the CDR3. The germline gives CDR1 MDHEN, CDR2 SYDVKM. V was cut by 3 bases and J by 2 bases, with 13 bases left in between. In nucleotides, the CDR3 is TGTGCCAGCAGTTTGGGAGGCCAGGGTAACACTGAAGCTTTCTTT. Amino acids: CASSLGGQGNTEAFF.

The chain uses TRBV7-9 and TRBJ2-7; the match to TRBD2 covers 8 bases. The CDR3 covers 16 residues. Trimming removed 4 bases from V and 9 bases from J; junction bases left unmatched: 17. The germline CDR1 and CDR2 sequences are SEHNR and FQNEAQ (reference sequence). CDR3 nucleotide sequence: TGTGCCAGCAGCTCCCCCCGGGCGGGGGGCTCTTCAGGGCAGTACTTC. Its protein product is CASSSPRAGGSSGQYF. Drawing the rest from reference TRBV7-9 and TRBJ2-7, the complete variable domain is DTGVSQNPRHKITKRGQNVTFRCDPISEHNRLYWYRQTLGQGPEFLTYFQNEAQLEKSRLLSDRFSAERPKGSFSTLEIQRTEQGDSAMYLCASSSPRAGGSSGQYFGPGTRLTVT.

The CDR3 DNA reads TGCGCCAGCAGCAGGCTCGGGGTCCATAGCACAGATACGCAGTATTTT. It specifies CASSRLGVHSTDTQYF. This sequence joins TRBV5-1 and TRBJ2-3; possible D gene TRBD2, 5 bases. The CDR3 loop spans 16 amino acids. V was trimmed by 4 bases and J by 0 bases, leaving 15 bases between them. Germline V CDR1 and CDR2: SGHRS, YFSETQ.

V is TRBV19 and J is TRBJ1-2; TRBD1 agrees at 8 bases. Germline V gene sequence: CDR1 LNHDA, CDR2 SQIVND (reference sequence). The CDR3 runs 15 residues. V was clipped by 6 bases and J by 0 bases; unmatched bases: 6. CDR3 DNA: TGTGCCAGTAGGCTCGACAGGGGCGCTAACTATGGCTACACCTTC. Translation gives CASRLDRGANYGYTF.

This clone was seen a few times. The chain has TRBV28 and TRBJ1-3; 7 nucleotides match TRBD1. Germline V gene lookup returns CDR1 MDHEN and CDR2 SYDVKM. The CDR3 sequence is 15 residues long. J was trimmed by 4 bases and V by 1 base; bases with no gene match: 4. The CDR3 here is CASSLSRGQGNTIYF. CDR3 in DNA: TGTGCCAGCAGTTTATCAAGGGGGCAAGGAAACACCATATATTTT.

The J gene is TRBJ1-4, the V gene TRBV11-2; D is uncertain. The CDR3 extends over 15 amino acids. V gave up 1 base and J gave up 2 bases, with 8 bases separating them. The germline gives CDR1 SGHAT, CDR2 FQNNGV. The CDR3 loop is CASSLAGVTNEKLFF. The CDR3 DNA sequence: TGTGCCAGCAGCTTAGCCGGGGTCACTAATGAAAAACTGTTTTTT.

The chain joins TRBV5-4 to TRBJ2-7; TRBD2 aligns across 7 bases. The junction had 4 bases not matched to a gene; V was cut back by 4 bases and J by 3 bases. CDR1 is SGHNT and CDR2 is YYREEE in the germline V gene (reference sequence). CDR3 length: 13 amino acids. The CDR3 protein is CASSKAGVYEQYF. The CDR3 DNA reads TGTGCCAGCAGCAAGGCGGGGGTCTACGAGCAGTACTTC.

The chain has TRBV10-1 and TRBJ2-1, with D maybe TRBD2 (5 bases). CDR1 WNHNN and CDR2 SYGVQD come from the germline V gene (reference sequence). Between the trimmed V and J ends, which lost 2 bases and 4 bases, there was a span of 18 bases. This CDR3 contains 17 residues. This chain's CDR3 is CASSEPPSPQVYNEQFF. The DNA of the CDR3 is TGCGCCAGCAGTGAGCCCCCTAGCCCTCAAGTATACAATGAGCAGTTCTTC.

The V gene is TRBV28, the J gene TRBJ2-7; 8 nucleotides match TRBD1. Germline V CDR1 and CDR2: MDHEN, SYDVKM. The CDR3 is 14 amino acids. V shed 1 base and J 3 bases; nucleotides not matched to a gene: 2. This chain's CDR3 is CASSLLTGDYEQYF. The DNA for the CDR3 is TGTGCCAGCAGTTTATTGACAGGGGACTACGAGCAGTACTTC.

CDR3 loop: CAWSVLGTGAHEQYF. Written as DNA, the CDR3 is TGTGCCTGGAGTGTATTAGGGACAGGGGCCCACGAGCAGTACTTC. The rearrangement links TRBV30 to TRBJ2-7; 10 nucleotides agree with TRBD1. The CDR3 loop spans 15 amino acids. Germline CDR1 reads GTSNPN; CDR2 reads SVGIG (reference sequence). V was clipped by 0 bases and J by 5 bases; unmatched bases: 7. Supplemented by reference TRBV30 and TRBJ2-7, the full variable domain reads SQTIHQWPATLVQPVGSPLSLECTVEGTSNPNLYWYRQAAGRGLQLLFYSVGIGQISSEVPQNLSASRPQDRQFILSSKKLLLSDSGFYLCAWSVLGTGAHEQYFGPGTRLTVT.

The chain couples TRBV6-5 to TRBJ2-5; D is perhaps TRBD1 (5 bases). This CDR3 has 15 residues. V dropped 5 bases and J dropped 4 bases, with 17 bases sitting between them. Germline CDR1 reads MNHEY; CDR2 reads SVGAGI. The CDR3 DNA follows: TGTGCCAGCAGTCCCTGGGGCTCACTGGGAGAGACCCAGTACTTC. It is translated as CASSPWGSLGETQYF.

The genes are TRBV5-4 and TRBJ2-1, with 10 bases identical to TRBD2. Germline CDR1 and CDR2: SGHNT and YYREEE (reference sequence). This CDR3 is built from 16 residues. The trim removed 0 bases at V and 9 bases at J, leaving 9 bases unmatched. In nucleotides, the CDR3 is TGTGCCAGCAGCTTGGATAGCCTAGCGGGAGCTCGTGAGCAGTTCTTC. It codes for CASSLDSLAGAREQFF.

CDR3: CASSESQRNEQFF. The DNA for the CDR3 is TGCGCCAGCAGTGAGTCCCAGAGGAATGAGCAGTTCTTC. V gene TRBV10-2 combines with J gene TRBJ2-1; D not certain. CDR1 WSHSY and CDR2 SAAADI come from the germline V gene. The CDR3 is made up of 13 amino acids. V lost 0 bases and J 7 bases, leaving 7 bases between the germline ends.

V usage is TRBV3-1 (or the pseudogene TRBV3-2) and J usage is TRBJ1-1; possible D gene TRBD1, 6 bases. Looked up from germline, CDR1 is LGHDT and CDR2 is YNNKEL (reference sequence). The V and J ends lost 4 bases and 2 bases respectively, with 17 bases between them. The CDR3 is 16 amino acids. The DNA for the CDR3 is TGTGCCAGCAGCCCCTTGGACAGAAGCGGCAACACTGAAGCTTTCTTT. The encoded protein is CASSPLDRSGNTEAFF.

The chain links TRBV5-5 to TRBJ1-1, with D possibly matching TRBD1 (6 bases). V dropped 2 bases and J dropped 4 bases, with 12 bases sitting between them. The CDR3 has 14 residues. Germline lookup yields CDR1 SGHKS and CDR2 YYEKEE (reference sequence). Here the CDR3 reads CASSFQQGSTEAFF. CDR3 nucleotide sequence: TGTGCCAGCAGCTTTCAACAGGGAAGCACTGAAGCTTTCTTT. The whole variable domain, remainder taken from reference TRBV5-5 and TRBJ1-1, is DAGVTQSPTHLIKTRGQQVTLRCSPISGHKSVSWYQQVLGQGPQFIFQYYEKEERGRGNFPDRFSARQFPNYSSELNVNALLLGDSALYLCASSFQQGSTEAFFGQGTRLTVV.

V gene TRBV7-8 combines with J gene TRBJ2-7, with TRBD1 identical over 7 bases. CDR1 SGHVS and CDR2 FQNEAQ come from the germline V gene. This CDR3 is 14 amino acids long. V shed 2 bases, J shed 2 bases, and the junction held 3 bases outside the gene matches. CDR3 protein: CASSLSQGAYEQYF. CDR3 coding DNA: TGTGCCAGCAGCTTAAGTCAGGGGGCCTACGAGCAGTACTTC. Full variable domain (missing parts from reference TRBV7-8 and TRBJ2-7): GAGVSQSPRYKVAKRGQDVALRCDPISGHVSLFWYQQALGQGPEFLTYFQNEAQLDKSGLPSDRFFAERPEGSVSTLKIQRTQQEDSAVYLCASSLSQGAYEQYFGPGTRLTVT.

This clone has just one count. V is TRBV12-5 and J is TRBJ2-2, with D perhaps matching TRBD1 (6 bases). Germline assignment: CDR1 LGHNT and CDR2 FRNRAP. The V gene lost 2 bases and the J gene lost 5 bases, with 12 bases spanning the gap. The CDR3 extends over 15 amino acids. This CDR3 reads CASGLHRAATGELFF. Here the CDR3 DNA reads TGTGCTAGTGGTTTGCACAGGGCTGCTACCGGGGAGCTGTTTTTT.

The V gene is TRBV7-9, the J gene TRBJ2-2, with 9 positions matching TRBD2. This CDR3 is 16 amino acids long. The V gene end was trimmed by 5 bases and the J gene end by 3 bases; junction bases not matched to a gene: 7. Germline V gene sequence: CDR1 SEHNR, CDR2 FQNEAQ (reference sequence). Here the CDR3 DNA reads TGTGCCAGCAGCCTTAGCGGGGGCGCAGACACCGGGGAGCTGTTTTTT. Translation: CASSLSGGADTGELFF.

The gene calls are TRBV6-5 and TRBJ1-5, with D hard to call. The length of the CDR3 is 12 residues. The germline CDR1 and CDR2 sequences are MNHEY and SVGAGI. V was trimmed by 6 bases and J by 4 bases, leaving 7 bases between them. The CDR3 sequence is CASSALNQPQHF. The CDR3 DNA reads as TGTGCCAGCAGCGCGTTGAATCAGCCCCAGCATTTT.

In this sample, this clone turned up once. The chain carries TRBV19 and TRBJ2-7; D perhaps matches TRBD1 (5 bases). The CDR3 runs to 12 residues. From germline, CDR1 is LNHDA and CDR2 SQIVND (reference sequence). The ends were cut back, 4 bases at V and 4 bases at J, with 8 bases in the middle. The DNA of the CDR3 is TGTGCCAGTAGTAGGGGCCAATACGAGCAGTACTTC. This translates into CASSRGQYEQYF.

This clone appeared a single time. The chain is built from TRBV18 and TRBJ2-2; D perhaps matches TRBD2 (6 bases). V lost 3 bases to trimming and J lost 4 bases, with 12 bases between them. Germline V lookup: CDR1 KGHSH, CDR2 LQKENI. This CDR3 is 15 amino acids long. The CDR3 DNA follows: TGTGCCAGCTCACCCCTTGGAGGGTTCACCGGGGAGCTGTTTTTT. Residues: CASSPLGGFTGELFF.

The count of this clone is one. The chain links TRBV10-3 to TRBJ1-2; the D gene is possibly TRBD1 (5 bases). The CDR3 contains 12 residues. The germline V and J ends were trimmed by 8 bases and 7 bases, with 14 bases remaining between them. Germline assignment: CDR1 ENHRY and CDR2 SYGVKD. The CDR3 nucleotides are TGTGCCATCTCCGGGACTGACTTTGGCTACACCTTC. The encoded protein is CAISGTDFGYTF.

This clone has just a few counts. The chain carries TRBV9 and TRBJ2-1, with D possibly being TRBD2 (5 bases). Germline values: CDR1 SGDLS, CDR2 YYNGEE. Deletions cut 0 bases from V and 10 bases from J, with 14 bases between. The CDR3 has 14 amino acids. The CDR3 DNA sequence: TGTGCCAGCAGCGTAGCTCTAGCCACCTTGGAGCAGTTCTTC. This encodes CASSVALATLEQFF.

The chain joins TRBV5-1 to TRBJ1-1; no reliable D call. The CDR3 is made up of 12 amino acids. Deletions cut 4 bases from V and 10 bases from J, with 14 bases between. In germline, CDR1 is SGHRS, CDR2 YFSETQ. The CDR3 loop is CASSPPGLAAFF. For the CDR3, the DNA is TGCGCCAGCAGCCCACCGGGCCTAGCAGCTTTCTTT.